This T cell receptor (beta chain) was profiled in a study of shared clonotypes between healthy human individuals. Generated by immunoSEQ multiplex PCR, the TCRdb table keeps only in-frame clones and is missing some. The table has some 1.5 million clones, over 95% seen once. The CDR3 is made up of 17 amino acids. V shed 4 bases, J shed 4 bases, and the junction held 9 bases outside the gene matches. Looked up from germline, CDR1 is SGHVS and CDR2 is FQNEAQ. The sample was naive CD4+ T cells sorted from blood. Subset: CD45RA+ positively selected. The rearrangement joins TRBV7-8 to TRBJ2-2, with 10 positions matching TRBD1. The sequence was obtained from a man aged 25-40 years in good health. The CDR3 DNA reads TGTGCCAGCAGCTGCCCGGGGACAGGGGCTTGCACCGGGGAGCTGTTTTTT. It codes for CASSCPGTGACTGELFF.